These 6 T cell receptor beta chains were all obtained from the same sample, sequenced in a study of blood T cells in healthy people across ages. A second PCR, run for about 6 to 12 cycles, used a sample-barcoded 5' primer plus a J-beta primer mix. From the 5' RACE reads, TCRdb called clonotypes with MiXCR, one entry per CDR3 protein. The sample holds about 1.4 million distinct CDR3 sequences, 55% to 75% seen once. Sequencing used blood. The receptors were sampled from a man between 18 and 35 years old in good health.

The chain is built from TRBV6-1 and TRBJ2-7; possible D gene TRBD2, 6 bases. V dropped 8 bases and J dropped 3 bases, with 17 bases sitting between them. CDR1 and CDR2 (germline): MNHNS, SASEGT. This CDR3 is 14 amino acids long. CDR3 nucleotide sequence: TGTGCCAGCGGGCAGGAGGGAAGGTACTACGAGCAGTACTTC. Translation: CASGQEGRYYEQYF.

In its sample, this clonotype was seen once. V is TRBV28 and J is TRBJ2-5; 9 nucleotides line up with TRBD1. CDR3 length: 15 residues. Germline CDR1 and CDR2: MDHEN and SYDVKM. The J segment lost 11 bases and the V segment lost 6 bases, leaving 16 bases of the junction unmatched. CDR3 protein: CASSHRGPYYNEQYF. The DNA for the CDR3 is TGTGCCAGCAGCCACAGGGGGCCGTACTACAATGAGCAGTACTTC.

V usage is TRBV2 and J usage is TRBJ2-1; D possibly uses TRBD1 or TRBD2 (6 bases each). The length of the CDR3 is 11 residues. V gave up 8 bases and J gave up 9 bases, with 11 bases separating them. Germline values: CDR1 SNHLY, CDR2 FYNNEI. The CDR3 is CASLEGGEQFF. The CDR3 nucleotides are TGTGCCAGCCTCGAGGGGGGTGAGCAGTTCTTC.

The genes are TRBV4-1 and TRBJ2-7, with 10 bases that match TRBD2. CDR3 length: 16 amino acids. Trimming at V came to 0 bases and at J to 3 bases, leaving 5 bases not matched to a gene. The V gene's germline CDR1 is MGHRA and CDR2 YSYEKL. CDR3 residues: CASSQELSGGFYEQYF. In nucleotides, the CDR3 is TGCGCCAGCAGCCAAGAGCTTAGCGGGGGGTTCTACGAGCAGTACTTC.

This rearrangement joins TRBV7-8 to TRBJ1-2; D might be TRBD1 (5 bases). CDR1 and CDR2 from the germline V gene are SGHVS and FQNEAQ. This CDR3 region has 15 residues. V shed 2 bases and J shed 0 bases, with 10 bases lying between them. The CDR3 DNA is TGTGCCAGCAGCTTACGAAGGGGCTCTAACTATGGCTACACCTTC. Translation: CASSLRRGSNYGYTF.

The rearrangement joins TRBV5-1 to TRBJ2-6, with D tentatively TRBD1 (6 bases). The V gene's germline CDR1 is SGHRS and CDR2 YFSETQ. The CDR3 consists of 17 residues. Trimming shortened V by 4 bases and J by 0 bases, and 14 bases separated the two germline ends. The CDR3 sequence is CASSRTGSGSGANVLTF. For the CDR3, the DNA is TGCGCCAGCAGCAGAACAGGGTCGGGCTCTGGGGCCAACGTCCTGACTTTC.